These 18 T cell receptor beta chains originate from one sample sequenced in a study of identical twins. Via MiXCR, TCRdb re-called the 5' RACE reads, giving one row per CDR3 protein. The table includes 500,000 to 700,000 distinct CDR3 sequences, 7.1% detected once. The sample also formed part of further work on yellow fever vaccine responses in identical twins.

The sequenced sample consisted of PBMCs. These receptors all stem from a woman between 18 and 29 years old in good health.

This clonotype was observed many times. The chain employs TRBV6-1 and TRBJ1-1; D remains unclear. The ends were cut back, 5 bases at V and 3 bases at J, with 13 bases in the middle. CDR3 length: 14 amino acids. Germline loops: CDR1 MNHNS, CDR2 SASEGT. Here the CDR3 reads CASSPGQHHTEAFF. The CDR3 bases are TGTGCCAGCAGTCCGGGTCAGCACCACACTGAAGCTTTCTTT.

This clonotype was observed a few times. The genes are TRBV18 and TRBJ2-3; a possible D gene is TRBD2 (5 bases). Trimming removed 0 bases from V and 5 bases from J, with 9 bases in between. CDR1 and CDR2 from the germline V gene are KGHSH and LQKENI. This CDR3 has 14 residues. The CDR3 region has the DNA TGTGCCAGCTCACCACCGGTGGCGGGAGATACGCAGTATTTT. Translation: CASSPPVAGDTQYF.

This clonotype was picked up many times. This chain joins TRBV12-3 or TRBV12-4 and TRBJ2-2, with no clear D. The germline V and J ends were trimmed by 7 bases and 3 bases, with 18 bases remaining between them. The CDR3 consists of 16 residues. CDR3 nucleotides: TGTGCCAGCACTGATAGACAAGGGTGGGACACCGGGGAGCTGTTTTTT. Translation: CASTDRQGWDTGELFF.

This clonotype was counted ten times or more. The genes are TRBV11-1 and TRBJ2-3, with D perhaps TRBD1 or TRBD2 (6 bases each). The V gene lost 5 bases and the J gene lost 1 base, with 16 bases spanning the gap. Per the germline V gene, CDR1 is SGHAT and CDR2 is FQDESV (reference sequence). The CDR3 loop spans 16 amino acids. The CDR3 region has the DNA TGTGCCAGCAGCGCCGAGGGGGGACGTGGCACAGATACGCAGTATTTT. Protein: CASSAEGGRGTDTQYF.

This clonotype was picked up a small number of times. The chain uses TRBV5-1 and TRBJ1-1, with 8 bases that match TRBD1. CDR1 and CDR2 from the germline V gene are SGHRS and YFSETQ. CDR3 length: 17 amino acids. J gave up 0 bases and V 2 bases, and 9 bases lay outside the gene matches. CDR3: CASSLGTGRPMNTEAFF. The CDR3 nucleotides are TGCGCCAGCAGCTTAGGGACAGGCAGACCTATGAACACTGAAGCTTTCTTT.

V usage is TRBV3-1 and J usage is TRBJ2-7; D may be TRBD2 (6 bases). The germline V gene has CDR1 LGHDT and CDR2 YNNKEL (reference sequence). The CDR3 runs to 13 residues. Trimming left V 2 bases short and J 6 bases short, with 11 bases between. The CDR3 protein is CASSQSPGVEQYV. For the CDR3, the DNA is TGTGCCAGCAGCCAATCCCCGGGGGTCGAGCAGTACGTC.

This clonotype showed up just a few times. The V call is TRBV12-3 or TRBV12-4, the J call TRBJ2-7; D may be TRBD2 (6 bases). The CDR3 contains 14 residues. Trimming stripped 7 bases from V and 6 bases from J, with 19 bases between. The chain's CDR3 is CASNFGGRTFEQYF. In DNA, the CDR3 is TGTGCCAGCAATTTCGGGGGTCGGACCTTCGAGCAGTACTTC.

This clonotype appeared a few times. The chain employs TRBV7-3 and TRBJ2-2; 10 positions match TRBD2. Trimming removed 0 bases from V and 1 base from J; junction bases left unmatched: 11. The V gene's germline CDR1 is SGHTA and CDR2 FQGTGA. The CDR3 has 20 amino acids. CDR3 bases: TGTGCCAGCAGCTTAACTCGCGGTCTAGCGGGAGTGGGGAACACCGGGGAGCTGTTTTTT. This sequence encodes CASSLTRGLAGVGNTGELFF.

This clonotype was observed many times. The chain has TRBV5-1 and TRBJ1-2; the D is unclear. The CDR3 is made up of 14 amino acids. The V and J ends lost 6 bases and 2 bases respectively, with 14 bases between them. Per germline, CDR1 SGHRS and CDR2 YFSETQ. The CDR3 loop is CASTPEPRNYGYTF. The CDR3, as DNA: TGCGCCAGCACCCCGGAGCCCCGGAACTATGGCTACACCTTC.

This clonotype was counted only a few times. The rearrangement uses TRBV3-1 and TRBJ1-3; D unclear. Germline assignment: CDR1 LGHDT and CDR2 YNNKEL (reference sequence). Trimming cost V 1 base and J 3 bases, with 10 bases left between them. The CDR3 sequence is 15 residues long. The CDR3 protein is CASSQGSRSGNTIYF. CDR3 nucleotide sequence: TGTGCCAGCAGCCAAGGGTCTAGGAGTGGAAACACCATATATTTT.

A few counts support this clonotype. CDR3 sequence reads: CASSQPGQQETQYF. The CDR3 region has the DNA TGTGCCAGCAGCCAACCGGGACAGCAAGAGACCCAGTACTTC. The chain carries TRBV4-2 and TRBJ2-5, with 7 bases fitting TRBD1. Trimming removed 2 bases from V and 2 bases from J; junction bases left unmatched: 2. The CDR3 totals 14 residues. Germline V gives CDR1 LGHNA, CDR2 YNFKEQ.

At least ten counts were recorded for this clonotype. This chain links TRBV12-3 or TRBV12-4 with TRBJ2-1; D is uncertain. This CDR3 contains 14 residues. V was trimmed by 2 bases and J by 8 bases, leaving 13 bases between them. DNA of the CDR3: TGTGCCAGCAGTTTAATAGGTAGATTGGATGAGCAGTTCTTC. As protein: CASSLIGRLDEQFF.

This clonotype was counted ten times or more. The chain has TRBV5-1 and TRBJ2-2; 9 bases are a match to TRBD1. After removal of 3 bases from V and 6 bases from J, the junction contained 3 bases not matched to a gene. Germline CDR1 SGHRS, CDR2 YFSETQ. This CDR3 has 14 amino acids. The CDR3 DNA sequence: TGCGCCAGCAGCTCACAGGGGGCTTCCGGGGAGCTGTTTTTT. As protein: CASSSQGASGELFF. Complete variable domain (other parts from reference TRBV5-1 and TRBJ2-2): KAGVTQTPRYLIKTRGQQVTLSCSPISGHRSVSWYQQTPGQGLQFLFEYFSETQRNKGNFPGRFSGRQFSNSRSEMNVSTLELGDSALYLCASSSQGASGELFFGEGSRLTVL.

The chain has TRBV12-3 or TRBV12-4 and TRBJ2-7; weak D call: TRBD2 (5 bases). The CDR3 sequence is 16 residues long. V shed 6 bases and J shed 3 bases, with 21 bases lying between them. CDR3 sequence: CASSPGLPQVVYEQYF. The CDR3, as DNA: TGTGCCAGCAGCCCCGGACTCCCCCAGGTCGTCTACGAGCAGTACTTC.

This clonotype has a count of ten or more. CDR3 DNA: TGTGCCAGTAGCAGGTGGAGCGGGAGCGTTGAGCAGTTCTTC. It yields the protein CASSRWSGSVEQFF. The rearrangement links TRBV19 to TRBJ2-1; TRBD2 matches 8 bases. The CDR3 length is 14 residues. The trim removed 6 bases at V and 9 bases at J, leaving 10 bases unmatched. Germline lookup yields CDR1 LNHDA and CDR2 SQIVND (reference sequence).

This clonotype was picked up a small number of times. The chain employs TRBV4-1 and TRBJ2-5; 7 bases line up with TRBD1. CDR1 and CDR2 from the germline V gene are MGHRA and YSYEKL. The CDR3 totals 14 residues. J lost 2 bases, V lost 10 bases, and 10 bases had no gene match. DNA for the CDR3: TGCGCCACAAATCAGCCGGGACAGCAAGAGACCCAGTACTTC. Translation: CATNQPGQQETQYF.

This clonotype has more than one count but fewer than ten. The gene calls are TRBV5-5 and TRBJ1-1; TRBD1 agrees at 9 bases. Germline V lookup: CDR1 SGHKS, CDR2 YYEKEE (reference sequence). CDR3 size: 14 residues. Unmatched junction bases numbered 6, after V lost 4 bases and J lost 5 bases. CDR3 region: CASSVTGGATEAFF. The DNA of the CDR3 is TGTGCCAGCAGCGTAACAGGGGGCGCGACTGAAGCTTTCTTT. Drawing the rest from reference TRBV5-5 and TRBJ1-1, the complete variable domain is DAGVTQSPTHLIKTRGQQVTLRCSPISGHKSVSWYQQVLGQGPQFIFQYYEKEERGRGNFPDRFSARQFPNYSSELNVNALLLGDSALYLCASSVTGGATEAFFGQGTRLTVV.

This clonotype has only a few counts. This chain links TRBV7-8 with TRBJ2-2; 9 nucleotides align to TRBD2. Germline V gene sequence: CDR1 SGHVS, CDR2 FQNEAQ. The CDR3 spans 14 residues. Unmatched junction bases numbered 5, after V lost 6 bases and J lost 6 bases. The CDR3 loop is CASSGGRVSGELFF. The CDR3 DNA reads as TGTGCCAGCAGTGGCGGGAGGGTTTCCGGGGAGCTGTTTTTT. Full variable domain (remainder filled in from reference TRBV7-8 and TRBJ2-2): GAGVSQSPRYKVAKRGQDVALRCDPISGHVSLFWYQQALGQGPEFLTYFQNEAQLDKSGLPSDRFFAERPEGSVSTLKIQRTQQEDSAVYLCASSGGRVSGELFFGEGSRLTVL.